This T cell receptor (beta chain) was sequenced in a study of blood T cell repertoires in COVID-19. The CDR3 is 13 amino acids. V lost 1 base to trimming and J lost 5 bases, with 6 bases between them. CDR1 is MNHNS, CDR2 SASEGT, per germline. The protocol was immunoSEQ multiplex PCR, while the TCRdb copy is restricted to in-frame clones and leaves out a portion. The profile covers 150,000 to 200,000 clones, with around 85% appearing a single time and 2.1% taken by the ten largest. The V call is TRBV6-1, the J call TRBJ1-5, with D unresolved. The clonotype originates from a man between 65 and 85 years old with active or convalescent COVID-19. Sequencing input: peripheral blood. In DNA form, the CDR3 reads TGTGCCAGCAGTGAAGGTTCTCATCAGCCCCAGCATTTT. Amino acids: CASSEGSHQPQHF.